This passage covers 20 T cell receptor beta chains from one sample sequenced in a study of persistence of HIV-infected CD4 T cells. The libraries were made with immunoSEQ version 4 in survey mode. Here immunoSEQ multiplex PCR was the method, and the copy in TCRdb shows in-frame clones only, minus some. The table records 40,000 to 55,000 clones, around 89% of them present only once. For these TCRs, the target antigens are not known. Cells were stimulated nonspecifically with anti-CD3/anti-CD28 magnetic beads. Sorting selected CD4+ T cells upregulating both CD40 ligand and CD69. Sequences were derived from CD4+ T cells sorted from PBMCs after 18-hour stimulation, sampled from a patient who received antiretroviral therapy. Every receptor here comes from an adult woman with HIV who was CMV-seropositive.

This clone appeared a single time. This rearrangement joins TRBV5-4 to TRBJ2-7; TRBD1 matches at 7 bases. The V segment lost 3 bases and the J segment 3 bases; nucleotides outside the gene matches: 9. The germline V gene encodes CDR1 SGHNT and CDR2 YYREEE (reference sequence). The CDR3 loop spans 15 amino acids. The DNA for the CDR3 is TGTGCCAGCAGCTCCTCGACAGGGTTGAACTACGAGCAGTACTTC. Translating gives CASSSSTGLNYEQYF.

J is TRBJ1-2 and V is TRBV7-8, with TRBD1 identical over 7 bases. The CDR3 is made up of 15 amino acids. The V and J ends lost 6 bases and 3 bases, in that order; junction bases with no gene match: 10. The germline gives CDR1 SGHVS, CDR2 FQNEAQ. This chain's CDR3 is CASSSGPTGYYGYTF. DNA of the CDR3: TGTGCCAGCAGTTCAGGGCCGACAGGGTACTATGGCTACACCTTC.

The V gene is TRBV9, the J gene TRBJ2-2, with D possibly matching TRBD2 (6 bases). The CDR3 runs to 14 residues. Trimming removed 0 bases from V and 5 bases from J, with 8 bases in between. Germline CDR1 SGDLS, CDR2 YYNGEE. CDR3 sequence (DNA): TGTGCCAGCAGCGTAGGGGGGGATACCGGGGAGCTGTTTTTT. This encodes CASSVGGDTGELFF. The variable domain in full, with the rest retrieved from reference TRBV9 and TRBJ2-2, is DSGVTQTPKHLITATGQRVTLRCSPRSGDLSVYWYQQSLDQGLQFLIQYYNGEERAKGNILERFSAQQFPDLHSELNLSSLELGDSALYFCASSVGGDTGELFFGEGSRLTVL.

The chain uses TRBV18 and TRBJ1-1; 7 bases map to TRBD1. V shed 3 bases and J 4 bases; nucleotides not matched to a gene: 5. Germline V gene sequence: CDR1 KGHSH, CDR2 LQKENI. CDR3 length: 14 amino acids. CDR3 nucleotides: TGTGCCAGCTCACCCTCAGGGGGGGGCACTGAAGCTTTCTTT. This translates into CASSPSGGGTEAFF.

This clone appeared a single time. The chain is built from TRBV6-1 and TRBJ2-1; tentatively, D is TRBD2 (5 bases). V lost 1 base, J lost 12 bases, and 7 bases lay in between. This CDR3 spans 11 amino acids. CDR1 and CDR2 from the germline V gene are MNHNS and SASEGT. The CDR3 here is CASSEDGGQFF. The CDR3 region has the DNA TGTGCCAGCAGTGAAGACGGAGGGCAGTTCTTC.

DNA of the CDR3: TGTGCCAGCAGTTTAGTGGACAGAGACACTGAAGCTTTCTTT. It translates to CASSLVDRDTEAFF. This chain connects TRBV27 to TRBJ1-1; perhaps TRBD1 as D (6 bases). Germline V gene data show CDR1 as MNHEY and CDR2 as SMNVEV (reference sequence). V was clipped by 2 bases and J by 3 bases, with 10 bases between them. The CDR3 sequence is 14 residues long.

The chain recombines TRBV2 with TRBJ2-7, with 9 bases identical to TRBD2. CDR1 and CDR2 (germline): SNHLY, FYNNEI. With 1 base clipped from V and 2 bases from J, the junction kept 9 bases outside the gene matches. The CDR3 spans 17 residues. The CDR3 nucleotides read TGTGCCAGCAGTGAAGACATTAGCGGGGGCCGCACCTACGAGCAGTACTTC. Residues: CASSEDISGGRTYEQYF.

This clone is a singleton in its sample. The chain couples TRBV5-4 to TRBJ2-3, with 13 nucleotides matching TRBD2. Unmatched junction bases numbered 5, after V lost 4 bases and J lost 0 bases. The CDR3 has 17 residues. Germline V CDR1 and CDR2: SGHNT, YYREEE (reference sequence). The CDR3 is CASSPTSGGASTDTQYF. CDR3 nucleotides: TGTGCCAGCAGCCCTACTAGCGGGGGGGCCAGCACAGATACGCAGTATTTT. Full variable domain (missing parts from reference TRBV5-4 and TRBJ2-3): ETGVTQSPTHLIKTRGQQVTLRCSSQSGHNTVSWYQQALGQGPQFIFQYYREEENGRGNFPPRFSGLQFPNYSSELNVNALELDDSALYLCASSPTSGGASTDTQYFGPGTRLTVL.

V is TRBV27 and J is TRBJ1-3; a possible D gene is TRBD1 (5 bases). The CDR3 is made up of 14 amino acids. Trimming left V 5 bases short and J 3 bases short, with 11 bases between. Germline assignment: CDR1 MNHEY and CDR2 SMNVEV (reference sequence). In nucleotides, the CDR3 is TGTGCCAGCAGTCCAAGGGGCAGTGGAAACACCATATATTTT. Translation: CASSPRGSGNTIYF.

The chain combines TRBV6-6 with TRBJ1-4, with 7 positions matching TRBD1. In germline, CDR1 is MNHNY, CDR2 SVGAGI (reference sequence). The CDR3 length is 17 residues. J gave up 2 bases and V 5 bases, and 11 bases lay outside the gene matches. CDR3 in amino acids: CASSPPQGRGTNEKLFF. CDR3 coding DNA: TGTGCCAGCAGTCCACCACAGGGGCGGGGGACTAATGAAAAACTGTTTTTT.

The gene calls are TRBV5-1 and TRBJ1-1; 9 bases agree with TRBD1. The ends lost 7 bases at V and 4 bases at J; junction bases unmatched: 8. The CDR3 sequence is 14 residues long. CDR1 and CDR2 (germline): SGHRS, YFSETQ. The CDR3 coding sequence is TGCGCCAGCGAACAGGGGGCCGGTGGCACTGAAGCTTTCTTT. Translation gives CASEQGAGGTEAFF.

CDR3 in DNA: TGCGCCAGCAGCTTGGGACTGCAAAACACTGAAGCTTTCTTT. This codes for CASSLGLQNTEAFF. The V gene is TRBV5-1, the J gene TRBJ1-1; D ambiguous. CDR1 and CDR2 from the germline V gene are SGHRS and YFSETQ. The CDR3 has 14 residues. V gave up 0 bases and J gave up 2 bases, with 8 bases separating them.

The V and J genes are TRBV29-1 and TRBJ1-2, with TRBD1 as a possible D gene (6 bases). Germline lookup yields CDR1 SQVTM and CDR2 ANQGSEA. The V gene lost 4 bases and the J gene lost 7 bases, with 13 bases spanning the gap. The CDR3 covers 12 residues. DNA of the CDR3: TGCAGCGTTGCTATGGGGGCTGGTGGCTACACCTTC. Residues: CSVAMGAGGYTF.

The chain is built from TRBV28 and TRBJ2-7, with D unclear. The CDR3 loop spans 17 amino acids. V was cut by 4 bases and J by 0 bases, with 19 bases left in between. The V gene's germline CDR1 is MDHEN and CDR2 SYDVKM. The CDR3 nucleotides are TGTGCCAGCAGTTCTCTCCCCGGGTCCCAAAGCTCCTACGAGCAGTACGTC. This sequence encodes CASSSLPGSQSSYEQYV.

The chain links TRBV6-6 to TRBJ2-1, with D possibly TRBD1 on 5 matching bases. V was clipped by 4 bases and J by 4 bases, with 11 bases between them. CDR1 MNHNY and CDR2 SVGAGI come from the germline V gene (reference sequence). CDR3 size: 14 residues. The CDR3 sequence: CASSSGSEYNEQFF. As DNA, the CDR3 is TGTGCCAGCAGTTCAGGGTCAGAGTACAATGAGCAGTTCTTC.

The chain uses TRBV4-2 and TRBJ1-3; TRBD1 is a possible D gene (6 bases). The CDR3 totals 15 residues. CDR1 is LGHNA, CDR2 YNFKEQ, per germline. V was pared by 3 bases and J by 2 bases, with 11 bases between. CDR3 bases: TGTGCCAGCAGCCAGGCCCGGGACACTGGAAACACCATATATTTT. This sequence encodes CASSQARDTGNTIYF.

The genes are TRBV19 and TRBJ1-3; D remains unclear. Germline CDR1 LNHDA, CDR2 SQIVND (reference sequence). This CDR3 comprises 16 residues. Trimming cost V 1 base and J 4 bases, with 14 bases left between them. The CDR3 coding sequence is TGTGCCAGTAGTATAGGTAGTCGAGGTAGCGGAAACACCATATATTTT. It codes for CASSIGSRGSGNTIYF. The full variable domain, rest sourced from reference TRBV19 and TRBJ1-3, is DGGITQSPKYLFRKEGQNVTLSCEQNLNHDAMYWYRQDPGQGLRLIYYSQIVNDFQKGDIAEGYSVSREKKESFPLTVTSAQKNPTAFYLCASSIGSRGSGNTIYFGEGSWLTVV.

This chain uses TRBV7-2 with TRBJ2-5, with D possibly being TRBD1 (6 bases). V gave up 4 bases and J gave up 0 bases, with 9 bases separating them. This CDR3 spans 14 amino acids. Per germline, CDR1 SGHTA and CDR2 FQGNSA. In DNA, the CDR3 is TGTGCCAGCAGCTCCCGGGACAACCAAGAGACCCAGTACTTC. The encoded protein is CASSSRDNQETQYF.

This chain links TRBV7-8 with TRBJ1-4; D is unresolved. The germline V and J ends were trimmed by 3 bases and 8 bases, with 13 bases remaining between them. This CDR3 is 14 amino acids long. Germline CDR1 SGHVS, CDR2 FQNEAQ. CDR3 nucleotides: TGTGCCAGCAGCTTGGGGTCCTTAAAGGAAAAACTGTTTTTT. This gives the protein CASSLGSLKEKLFF.

J is TRBJ2-2 and V is TRBV9; D is unclear. The CDR3 covers 14 residues. Germline-derived CDR1 and CDR2 are SGDLS and YYNGEE. V lost 0 bases, J lost 8 bases, and 11 bases lay in between. This CDR3 is CASSVVGPQGELFF. Here the CDR3 DNA reads TGTGCCAGCAGCGTAGTCGGGCCTCAAGGGGAGCTGTTTTTT.